The TCR beta chain described here comes from a study of blood T cell repertoires in COVID-19. About the study: Two negative PCRs, clearance, or symptom resolution had been documented for recovered Cohort 3 donors.

Measured with immunoSEQ multiplex PCR; TCRdb has only the in-frame clones, and not every one. The sample lists roughly 200,000 clones; approximately 90% were seen once. Per germline, CDR1 DFQATT and CDR2 SNEGSKA (reference sequence). This CDR3 is built from 16 residues. Trimming at V came to 5 bases and at J to 0 bases, leaving 13 bases not matched to a gene. The V gene is TRBV20-1, the J gene TRBJ2-7, with 7 bases fitting TRBD2. The clonotype originates from a woman between 40 and 50 years old in a cohort exposed to, infected with or recovered from COVID-19 (not recorded which). The sequencing input was PBMCs or T cells enriched from blood (not recorded which). CDR3 nucleotide sequence: TGCAGTGCTCGTGCCCCTAGCGGATTACCCTCCTACGAGCAGTACTTC. Translation gives CSARAPSGLPSYEQYF.